This TCR beta chain was identified in a study of blood T cell repertoires in COVID-19. About the research overall: COVID-19 samples collected from the United States, Italy and Spain covered acute and convalescent phases.

The data were produced by immunoSEQ multiplex PCR, yet TCRdb's version contains in-frame clones alone and is incomplete. The top ten hold less than 6% of the sample, which has roughly 330,000 clones, approximately 90% seen once. Per the germline V gene, CDR1 is LNHDA and CDR2 is SQIVND (reference sequence). This CDR3 contains 16 residues. Trimming took 5 bases from V and 2 from J; bases not matched to a gene: 8. The sequencing sample was made of PBMCs or T cells enriched from blood (not recorded which). The genes are TRBV19 and TRBJ1-5, with 8 positions matching TRBD1. The sequence derives from a young woman who had recovered from COVID-19. The CDR3 bases are TGTGCCAGTAGTCTTCCAGGACAGGGCGGCAATCAGCCCCAGCATTTT. Protein product: CASSLPGQGGNQPQHF.